This TCR beta chain is drawn from a study of shared clonotypes between healthy human individuals. All donors were Caucasian adults living in Nashville, Tennessee. A split of CD4+ cells into CD45RA+ naive and CD45RA-negative memory subsets was performed. How the authors handled the data: From ImmunoSEQ came sequences covering only the junction and carrying no quality scores, so filtering differed. TCRdb's table, derived via immunoSEQ multiplex PCR, lists solely in-frame clones and lacks some. That table supplies the V and J calls and clone size; D and trimming were determined from the DNA. The sample has 640,000 or so clones, about two thirds seen once; the top ten hold 1.8%. V trimming: 4 bases; J trimming: 0 bases; junction bases outside the gene matches: 7. This CDR3 comprises 17 residues. Germline loops: CDR1 SGHRS, CDR2 YFSETQ.

The chain uses TRBV5-1 and TRBJ2-6, with 7 bases lining up with TRBD1. The sequence came from a woman aged 30 to 39 in good health. The specimen was memory CD4+ T cells sorted from blood. Described subset: CD45RA-negative fraction. This CDR3 reads CASSVLQGTSGANVLTF. The DNA for the CDR3 is TGCGCCAGCAGCGTACTACAGGGGACCTCTGGGGCCAACGTCCTGACTTTC.